The clone carrying this T cell receptor (beta chain) has a single count. The CDR3 is 15 amino acids. CDR1 MNHEY and CDR2 SVGAGI come from the germline V gene. Trimming took 9 bases from V and 6 from J; bases not matched to a gene: 12. Here immunoSEQ multiplex PCR was the method, and the copy in TCRdb shows in-frame clones only, minus some. Of 85,000 to 120,000 clones listed, almost 85% are singletons. The data were obtained in a study of T cell responses to AZD1222 COVID-19 vaccine. This sample comprised peripheral blood, obtained on day 0 of AZD1222 vaccination. The clonotype originates from an adult in good health. The J gene is TRBJ2-1, the V gene TRBV6-5, with 9 bases matching TRBD1. CDR3 amino acids: CASLWTGVIPNEQFF. Here the CDR3 DNA reads TGTGCCAGTTTATGGACAGGGGTTATTCCCAATGAGCAGTTCTTC.